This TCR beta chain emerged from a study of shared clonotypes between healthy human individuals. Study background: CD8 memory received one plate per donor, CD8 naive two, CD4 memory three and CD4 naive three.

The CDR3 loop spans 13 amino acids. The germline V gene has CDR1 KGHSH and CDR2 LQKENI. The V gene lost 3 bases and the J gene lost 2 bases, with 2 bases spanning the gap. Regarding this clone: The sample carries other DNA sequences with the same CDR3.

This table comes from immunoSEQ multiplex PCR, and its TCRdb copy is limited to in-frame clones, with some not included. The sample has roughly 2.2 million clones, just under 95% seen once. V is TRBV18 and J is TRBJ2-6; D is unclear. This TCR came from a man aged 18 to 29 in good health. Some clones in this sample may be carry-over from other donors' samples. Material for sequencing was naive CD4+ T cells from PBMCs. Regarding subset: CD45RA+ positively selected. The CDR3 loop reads CASSPPGANVLTF. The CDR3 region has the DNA TGTGCCAGCTCACCCCCTGGGGCCAACGTCCTGACTTTC.